This T cell receptor (beta chain) stems from a study of vaccination effects on CD4 cells after COVID-19. Antigen-specific CD4+ T cell clonotypes were called by their expansion after viral peptide-pool culture in ViraFEST. When less than 13 days of culture had elapsed, CD4+ T cells were isolated. In the vaccine recipients, nucleocapsid antibodies were negative and there was no prior SARS-CoV-2 infection. With 3 bases clipped from V and 0 bases from J, the junction kept 7 bases outside the gene matches. The length of the CDR3 is 17 residues. Germline V gene data show CDR1 as MGHRA and CDR2 as YSYEKL. On this clone itself: What it binds is not known.

Sequenced by immunoSEQ multiplex PCR; TCRdb stores in-frame clones only, minus some. The data show around 63,000 clones, approximately 71% seen once. Regarding the study as a whole: Early post-infection timepoints were absent, and convalescent patients were few. Marked clonal contraction of infection- and vaccine-induced clones was seen late after vaccination. From healthy vaccinees, only 1 of 255 vaccine-induced clones also reacted to common cold coronaviruses.

The chain employs TRBV4-1 and TRBJ2-3; 9 bases agree with TRBD1. The origin of this receptor is a human donor who received a COVID-19 vaccine. This material consisted of CD4+ T cells from PBMCs cultured with HCoV-OC43 spike peptides, taken before COVID-19 vaccination. Subset in this sample: HCoV-OC43 spike overlapping peptide pool stimulation. The chain's CDR3 is CASSQAGQGSSTDTQYF. Written as DNA, the CDR3 is TGCGCCAGCAGCCAGGCGGGACAGGGATCTAGCACAGATACGCAGTATTTT.